This T cell receptor beta chain was captured by sequencing in a study of blood T cell repertoires in COVID-19. Overall study context: Collection of acute and convalescent COVID-19 samples took place in the United States, Italy and Spain. T cells, B-cell-depleted T cells, or PBMCs supplied cDNA or gDNA.

Original analysis: Amplification with reference gene primers provided the estimates of nucleated cell counts. Sequenced by immunoSEQ multiplex PCR; TCRdb stores in-frame clones only, minus some. V, J and clone size reflect that table, while D and trimming were determined from the DNA. The sample contains roughly 150,000 clones, about 79% of which appear only once. The CDR3 has 13 residues. Germline V CDR1 and CDR2: SNHLY, FYNNEI. V was clipped by 3 bases and J by 7 bases, with 10 bases between them. Specimen: peripheral blood. The sequence derives from a woman aged 50 to 65 with acute or convalescent COVID-19. The chain combines TRBV2 with TRBJ2-1, with D tentatively TRBD2 (5 bases). CDR3 sequence: CASSDREGNEQFF. CDR3 nucleotides: TGTGCCAGCAGTGATAGAGAGGGAAATGAGCAGTTCTTC. Using reference TRBV2 and TRBJ2-1 for the parts outside the CDR3, the full variable domain is EPEVTQTPSHQVTQMGQEVILRCVPISNHLYFYWYRQILGQKVEFLVSFYNNEISEKSEIFDDQFSVERPDGSNFTLKIRSTKLEDSAMYFCASSDREGNEQFFGPGTRLTVL.